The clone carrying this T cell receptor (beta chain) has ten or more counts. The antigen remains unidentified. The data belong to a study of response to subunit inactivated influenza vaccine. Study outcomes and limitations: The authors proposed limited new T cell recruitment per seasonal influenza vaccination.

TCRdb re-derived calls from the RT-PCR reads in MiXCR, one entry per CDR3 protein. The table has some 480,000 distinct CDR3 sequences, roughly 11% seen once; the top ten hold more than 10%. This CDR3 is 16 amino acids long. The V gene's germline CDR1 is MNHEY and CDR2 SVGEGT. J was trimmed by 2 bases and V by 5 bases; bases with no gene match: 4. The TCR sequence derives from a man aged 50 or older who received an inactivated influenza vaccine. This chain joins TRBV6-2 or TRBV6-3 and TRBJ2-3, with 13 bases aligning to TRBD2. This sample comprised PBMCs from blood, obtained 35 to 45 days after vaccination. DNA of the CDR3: TGTGCCAGCAGTCTGGGACTAGCGGGGCTCACAGATACGCAGTATTTT. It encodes CASSLGLAGLTDTQYF.